The 16 T cell receptor beta chains in this list originate from one sample, sequenced in a study of T cell responses to AZD1222 COVID-19 vaccine. TCRdb's table, derived via immunoSEQ multiplex PCR, lists solely in-frame clones and lacks some. The table has over 130,000 clones, about 91% seen once. Sequencing was performed on peripheral blood, taken 28 days after the second AZD1222 dose. Receptors were obtained from an adult who received the AZD1222 COVID-19 vaccine.

The genes are TRBV4-3 and TRBJ1-1, with D possibly being TRBD1 (6 bases). V lost 0 bases to trimming and J lost 0 bases, with 8 bases between them. The germline CDR1 and CDR2 sequences are LGHNA and YSLEER. This CDR3 contains 15 residues. CDR3: CASSQERGVNTEAFF. In DNA, the CDR3 is TGCGCCAGCAGCCAAGAAAGGGGGGTGAACACTGAAGCTTTCTTT.

The V and J genes are TRBV7-9 and TRBJ2-1, with a possible D match to TRBD1 (8 bases). Germline V lookup: CDR1 SEHNR, CDR2 FQNEAQ (reference sequence). V dropped 5 bases and J dropped 4 bases, with 27 bases sitting between them. CDR3 length: 19 amino acids. DNA for the CDR3: TGTGCCAGCAGCCCAGGCCCCCGACAGGGGAGGGTTCTGTACAATGAGCAGTTCTTC. Residues: CASSPGPRQGRVLYNEQFF.

The genes are TRBV29-1 and TRBJ1-2; TRBD1 agrees at 7 bases. This CDR3 contains 14 residues. J was trimmed by 0 bases and V by 3 bases; bases with no gene match: 4. Germline assignment: CDR1 SQVTM and CDR2 ANQGSEA. The CDR3 loop is CSVEGDSSNYGYTF. In DNA, the CDR3 is TGCAGCGTTGAGGGGGACAGTTCTAACTATGGCTACACCTTC. Looking up the rest from reference TRBV29-1 and TRBJ1-2 gives the full variable domain: SAVISQKPSRDICQRGTSLTIQCQVDSQVTMMFWYRQQPGQSLTLIATANQGSEATYESGFVIDKFPISRPNLTFSTLTVSNMSPEDSSIYLCSVEGDSSNYGYTFGSGTRLTVV.

The chain uses TRBV15 and TRBJ1-2, with 7 bases matching TRBD1. The CDR3 has 13 residues. Germline V CDR1 and CDR2: LNHNV, YYDKDF (reference sequence). The ends lost 7 bases at V and 4 bases at J; junction bases unmatched: 6. This CDR3 reads CATKAHRGYGYTF. The CDR3 DNA sequence: TGTGCCACCAAGGCCCACAGGGGCTATGGCTACACCTTC.

CDR3 nucleotide sequence: TGTGCCAGCTCAACCCGGACAGGTTCTGGGGGGGCCAACGTCCTGACTTTC. Translation gives CASSTRTGSGGANVLTF. V usage is TRBV18 and J usage is TRBJ2-6; TRBD1 agrees at 7 bases. V was clipped by 5 bases and J by 4 bases; unmatched bases: 11. From germline, CDR1 is KGHSH and CDR2 LQKENI. The CDR3 loop spans 17 amino acids.

Details on this clone: Other DNA sequences in the same sample also yield this CDR3. CDR3 region: CASSSRTYGYTF. CDR3 DNA sequence: TGTGCCAGCAGTTCCAGAACCTATGGCTACACCTTC. The V gene is TRBV28, the J gene TRBJ1-2; D call uncertain. The germline gives CDR1 MDHEN, CDR2 SYDVKM. V lost 4 bases to trimming and J lost 4 bases, with 7 bases between them. This CDR3 is 12 amino acids long.

The sample holds one count of this clone. V and J are TRBV5-6 and TRBJ1-3; weak D call: TRBD1 (6 bases). CDR3 length: 15 residues. The V gene lost 5 bases and the J gene lost 0 bases, with 12 bases spanning the gap. CDR1 and CDR2 (germline): SGHDT, YYEEEE. Here the CDR3 reads CASRLKTGSGNTIYF. The DNA of the CDR3 is TGTGCCAGCAGGCTAAAGACAGGCTCTGGAAACACCATATATTTT.

The chain employs TRBV10-3 and TRBJ1-2, with D tentatively TRBD1 (5 bases). Germline assignment: CDR1 ENHRY and CDR2 SYGVKD. This CDR3 has 14 residues. V was shortened by 2 bases and J by 5 bases, with 12 bases between the two germline ends. In nucleotides, the CDR3 is TGTGCCATCAGTGAGGAGGTTGGGGGATATGGCTACACCTTC. This encodes CAISEEVGGYGYTF.

The J gene is TRBJ2-3, the V gene TRBV6-5; weak D call: TRBD2 (5 bases). The germline V gene encodes CDR1 MNHEY and CDR2 SVGAGI. The CDR3 contains 14 residues. V gave up 2 bases and J gave up 1 base, with 7 bases separating them. The CDR3 region is CASSYGSGTDTQYF. The CDR3, as DNA: TGTGCCAGCAGTTACGGGAGCGGCACAGATACGCAGTATTTT.

The rearrangement uses TRBV6-6 and TRBJ1-1; 7 nucleotides agree with TRBD1. V dropped 0 bases and J dropped 7; count of bases not matched to a gene: 8. There are 15 residues in the CDR3. Germline V gene sequence: CDR1 MNHNY, CDR2 SVGAGI (reference sequence). As DNA, the CDR3 is TGTGCCAGCAGTTACTCTAGCGGACAGGAAGTTGAAGCTTTCTTT. Its protein product is CASSYSSGQEVEAFF.

The chain links TRBV9 to TRBJ2-3, with TRBD1 identical over 8 bases. The CDR3 length is 16 residues. V lost 4 bases and J lost 0; bases outside the gene matches: 7. CDR1 SGDLS and CDR2 YYNGEE come from the germline V gene. CDR3 DNA: TGTGCCAGCAGCTTTCGACAGGGGACTAGCACAGATACGCAGTATTTT. It yields the protein CASSFRQGTSTDTQYF.

The chain carries TRBV6-2 or TRBV6-3 and TRBJ1-2; maybe TRBD1 (6 bases). Trimming shortened V by 6 bases and J by 9 bases, and 17 bases separated the two germline ends. CDR1 and CDR2 (germline): MNHEY, SVGEGT. The CDR3 sequence is 13 residues long. As DNA, the CDR3 is TGTGCCAGCAGCCCCCGGGACATTCTCCGCTACACCTTC. This encodes CASSPRDILRYTF.

The gene calls are TRBV12-3 or TRBV12-4 and TRBJ1-1; no clear D gene. CDR3 length equals 13 residues. The V and J ends lost 3 bases and 1 base respectively, with 6 bases between them. The CDR3 DNA reads TGTGCCAGCAGTTTTTTTGGGAACACTGAAGCTTTCTTT. It translates to CASSFFGNTEAFF.

The genes are TRBV30 and TRBJ1-5; TRBD1 matches 8 bases. Germline CDR1 and CDR2: GTSNPN and SVGIG (reference sequence). The CDR3 is 15 residues long. V lost 6 bases to trimming and J lost 1 base; unmatched junction nucleotides: 8. CDR3 in amino acids: CACSTGEGSNQPQHF. In DNA form, the CDR3 reads TGTGCCTGCTCGACAGGGGAGGGAAGCAATCAGCCCCAGCATTTT.

The rearrangement links TRBV4-1 to TRBJ2-5, with D unclear. This CDR3 comprises 11 residues. V was pared by 1 base and J by 8 bases, with 5 bases between. Looked up from germline, CDR1 is MGHRA and CDR2 is YSYEKL. The CDR3, as DNA: TGCGCCAGCAGCCAAGGCGGAACCCAGTACTTC. Protein: CASSQGGTQYF.

Here the CDR3 DNA reads TGTGCCAGCAGCGTAGGGGGCGGGGGATATGGCTACACCTTC. Protein: CASSVGGGGYGYTF. V usage is TRBV9 and J usage is TRBJ1-2; possibly TRBD1 for D (5 bases). This CDR3 has 14 amino acids. The V gene lost 0 bases and the J gene lost 5 bases, with 11 bases spanning the gap. Germline-derived CDR1 and CDR2 are SGDLS and YYNGEE.